Presented here are 25 T cell receptor beta chains from one specimen sequenced in a study of CD8+ T cells in alopecia areata. The treatment is: oral pan-JAK inhibitor, 5-10 mg twice daily. Once RNA had been extracted, it was reverse transcribed into cDNA to act as the sequencing template. Measured with immunoSEQ multiplex PCR; TCRdb has only the in-frame clones, and not every one. The repertoire holds over 150,000 clones, with around three fifths as singletons. The source material was CD4+ T cells sorted from blood, sampled at week 24, from a patient treated with tofacitinib. These receptors came from a human donor with alopecia areata.

V and J are TRBV30 and TRBJ1-5; unclear D gene. The germline CDR1 and CDR2 sequences are GTSNPN and SVGIG (reference sequence). CDR3 size: 14 residues. V was clipped by 2 bases and J by 4 bases, with 12 bases between them. The CDR3 loop is CAWSLTSRNQPQHF. CDR3 sequence (DNA): TGTGCCTGGAGTCTGACGAGCCGAAATCAGCCCCAGCATTTT.

The chain employs TRBV14 and TRBJ1-2; D not resolved. The CDR3 loop spans 13 amino acids. Trimming took 0 bases from V and 4 from J, leaving 6 bases between them. The germline gives CDR1 SGHDN, CDR2 FVKESK. The CDR3 protein is CASSQEYFYGYTF. CDR3 sequence (DNA): TGTGCCAGCAGCCAAGAATACTTCTATGGCTACACCTTC.

The V gene is TRBV2, the J gene TRBJ2-5, with 9 bases identical to TRBD1. Germline V gene sequence: CDR1 SNHLY, CDR2 FYNNEI. This CDR3 spans 17 amino acids. Trimming at V came to 6 bases and at J to 1 base, leaving 12 bases not matched to a gene. The CDR3 coding sequence is TGTGCCAGCAGGGCACCCGGACAGGGGCTGGCCCAAGAGACCCAGTACTTC. Protein sequence: CASRAPGQGLAQETQYF.

CDR3 DNA: TGTGCCAGCAGCTTACAGCGGGGCAGGGCGAACACTGAAGCTTTCTTT. It codes for CASSLQRGRANTEAFF. The V gene is TRBV7-2, the J gene TRBJ1-1, with D possibly matching TRBD1 (5 bases). The CDR3 contains 16 residues. CDR1 SGHTA and CDR2 FQGNSA come from the germline V gene. V lost 2 bases to trimming and J lost 1 base, with 14 bases between them. Full variable domain (outside the CDR3, taken from reference TRBV7-2 and TRBJ1-1): GAGVSQSPSNKVTEKGKDVELRCDPISGHTALYWYRQSLGQGLEFLIYFQGNSAPDKSGLPSDRFSAERTGGSVSTLTIQRTQQEDSAVYLCASSLQRGRANTEAFFGQGTRLTVV.

The chain combines TRBV15 with TRBJ2-2; 9 nucleotides agree with TRBD2. The CDR3 sequence is 18 residues long. Looked up from germline, CDR1 is LNHNV and CDR2 is YYDKDF (reference sequence). V shed 1 base and J 6 bases; nucleotides not matched to a gene: 12. CDR3 residues: CATSRAAGASGAAGELFF. The DNA for the CDR3 is TGTGCCACCAGCAGAGCCGCAGGGGCTAGCGGGGCTGCCGGGGAGCTGTTTTTT.

This chain connects TRBV29-1 to TRBJ1-2; the D gene is possibly TRBD1 (5 bases). The CDR3 sequence is 14 residues long. Trimming took off 8 bases at V and 4 bases at J, with 20 bases between the two ends. CDR1 and CDR2 from the germline V gene are SQVTM and ANQGSEA. The CDR3 spells CSFDPLDRAYGYTF. CDR3 nucleotides: TGCAGCTTCGATCCATTAGACAGAGCCTATGGCTACACCTTC.

The chain couples TRBV12-5 to TRBJ2-7; possible D gene TRBD1, 5 bases. V shed 3 bases and J shed 5 bases, with 5 bases lying between them. The CDR3 runs to 11 residues. Germline-derived CDR1 and CDR2 are LGHNT and FRNRAP. The CDR3, as DNA: TGTGCTAGTGGTTTAGGGGACGAGCAGTACTTC. The encoded protein is CASGLGDEQYF.

V and J are TRBV6-5 and TRBJ1-1; D might be TRBD1 (6 bases). Trimming took 6 bases from V and 4 from J, leaving 15 bases between them. CDR3 size: 14 residues. Germline CDR1 and CDR2: MNHEY and SVGAGI. The CDR3 bases are TGTGCCAGCAGCCGGGACATCTTGGGCACTGAAGCTTTCTTT. Protein: CASSRDILGTEAFF.

This clone has more than one count but fewer than ten. The genes are TRBV20-1 and TRBJ2-3; D gene ambiguous. CDR3 size: 11 residues. Germline assignment: CDR1 DFQATT and CDR2 SNEGSKA (reference sequence). Trimming took off 5 bases at V and 6 bases at J, with 9 bases between the two ends. CDR3 coding DNA: TGCAGTGCTCCAAAGTCCGATACGCAGTATTTT. Protein sequence: CSAPKSDTQYF.

The V call is TRBV5-1, the J call TRBJ1-4; TRBD1 is a possible D gene (5 bases). Germline CDR1 SGHRS, CDR2 YFSETQ. The CDR3 spans 13 residues. The V end lost 4 bases, the J end lost 4 bases, and 8 bases lay between the germline ends. CDR3 in amino acids: CASSRQINEKLFF. In DNA form, the CDR3 reads TGCGCCAGCAGCCGACAGATTAATGAAAAACTGTTTTTT. The whole variable domain, remainder taken from reference TRBV5-1 and TRBJ1-4, is KAGVTQTPRYLIKTRGQQVTLSCSPISGHRSVSWYQQTPGQGLQFLFEYFSETQRNKGNFPGRFSGRQFSNSRSEMNVSTLELGDSALYLCASSRQINEKLFFGSGTQLSVL.

This chain uses TRBV5-1 with TRBJ2-6; the match to TRBD1 covers 10 bases. Germline V gives CDR1 SGHRS, CDR2 YFSETQ. The V gene end was trimmed by 0 bases and the J gene end by 1 base; junction bases not matched to a gene: 10. The CDR3 contains 20 residues. The CDR3 protein is CASSLAPLGTGVSGANVLTF. DNA for the CDR3: TGCGCCAGCAGCTTGGCTCCGTTGGGGACAGGGGTTTCTGGGGCCAACGTCCTGACTTTC.

The rearrangement links TRBV4-1 to TRBJ2-7, with 11 bases identical to TRBD1. Germline trimming cut 0 bases from V and 0 bases from J; bases unmatched to any gene: 7. CDR1 MGHRA and CDR2 YSYEKL come from the germline V gene. This CDR3 spans 18 amino acids. CDR3 bases: TGCGCCAGCAGCCAAGAGAGATCGGACAGGGGGCTCTCCTACGAGCAGTACTTC. Encoded protein: CASSQERSDRGLSYEQYF.

The sample holds a few counts of this clone. The chain couples TRBV4-1 to TRBJ2-2, with no clear D. The germline gives CDR1 MGHRA, CDR2 YSYEKL. V was trimmed by 4 bases and J by 5 bases, leaving 8 bases between them. The CDR3 consists of 13 residues. CDR3 sequence (DNA): TGCGCCAGCAGCCTAAAGAGAACCGGGGAGCTGTTTTTT. Its translation: CASSLKRTGELFF.

There are a few counts of this clone. The rearrangement joins TRBV2 to TRBJ1-2; 9 positions agree with TRBD1. This CDR3 contains 13 residues. V shed 4 bases and J 8 bases; nucleotides not matched to a gene: 5. CDR1 SNHLY and CDR2 FYNNEI come from the germline V gene. CDR3 in DNA: TGTGCCAGCAGTGTACAGGGGGCAAAGGGCTACACCTTC. Translated, it gives CASSVQGAKGYTF. Together with reference TRBV2 and TRBJ1-2, the CDR3 gives the full variable domain: EPEVTQTPSHQVTQMGQEVILRCVPISNHLYFYWYRQILGQKVEFLVSFYNNEISEKSEIFDDQFSVERPDGSNFTLKIRSTKLEDSAMYFCASSVQGAKGYTFGSGTRLTVV.

This CDR3 is CAWIEQGRRGYTF. In DNA form, the CDR3 reads TGTGCCTGGATAGAGCAGGGCAGGAGGGGCTACACCTTC. The chain combines TRBV30 with TRBJ1-2; maybe TRBD1 (5 bases). Germline CDR1 and CDR2: GTSNPN and SVGIG (reference sequence). Trimming removed 4 bases at V and 8 bases at J, with 17 bases between. This CDR3 spans 13 amino acids.

Only one count was recorded for this clone. The chain employs TRBV7-9 and TRBJ1-1; D unresolved. The length of the CDR3 is 13 residues. Trimming took 3 bases from V and 1 from J, leaving 6 bases between them. Germline V gene lookup returns CDR1 SEHNR and CDR2 FQNEAQ (reference sequence). The CDR3 is CASSLWENTEAFF. CDR3 bases: TGTGCCAGCAGCTTGTGGGAGAACACTGAAGCTTTCTTT.

This chain uses TRBV2 with TRBJ2-7; tentatively, D is TRBD1 (6 bases). Germline CDR1 SNHLY, CDR2 FYNNEI. The V end was cut by 5 bases, the J end by 5 bases, with 13 bases between. The CDR3 loop spans 13 amino acids. CDR3 sequence (DNA): TGTGCCAGCAGTTTACTCAGGGGCGACGAGCAGTACTTC. Translated, it gives CASSLLRGDEQYF.

Here the CDR3 reads CASSPPGGSQSPNSPLHF. The DNA of the CDR3 is TGTGCCAGCTCACCACCGGGAGGGAGCCAGAGTCCTAATTCACCCCTCCACTTT. The V call is TRBV18, the J call TRBJ1-6; no reliable D call. Trimming left V 0 bases short and J 6 bases short, with 18 bases between. Per germline, CDR1 KGHSH and CDR2 LQKENI. The CDR3 extends over 18 amino acids.

In its sample, this clone was seen a few times. The CDR3 region has the DNA TGTGCCAGCAGTGCGAACAGGGGCGGAGGTCAGCCCCAGCATTTT. It specifies CASSANRGGGQPQHF. This chain uses TRBV2 with TRBJ1-5; 7 nucleotides line up with TRBD1. V gave up 4 bases and J gave up 6 bases; unmatched junction bases: 9. The CDR3 length is 15 residues. Germline V gene sequence: CDR1 SNHLY, CDR2 FYNNEI.

Details on this clone: Other nucleotide sequences from this sample produce the same CDR3. This chain links TRBV5-1 with TRBJ1-5; no firm D call. V shed 4 bases and J shed 1 base, with 9 bases lying between them. In germline, CDR1 is SGHRS, CDR2 YFSETQ. The CDR3 spans 14 residues. CDR3 DNA sequence: TGCGCCAGCAGCGTTGGAGGGAGCAATCAGCCCCAGCATTTT. Protein: CASSVGGSNQPQHF. The complete variable domain, with remaining parts taken from reference TRBV5-1 and TRBJ1-5, reads KAGVTQTPRYLIKTRGQQVTLSCSPISGHRSVSWYQQTPGQGLQFLFEYFSETQRNKGNFPGRFSGRQFSNSRSEMNVSTLELGDSALYLCASSVGGSNQPQHFGDGTRLSIL.

The chain employs TRBV25-1 and TRBJ1-5; D unclear. Germline values: CDR1 MGHDK, CDR2 SYGVNS. The V and J ends lost 3 bases and 1 base respectively, with 10 bases between them. The CDR3 contains 15 residues. CDR3 sequence reads: CASSDSLGSNQPQHF. The DNA of the CDR3 is TGTGCCAGCAGTGATTCTTTGGGGAGCAATCAGCCCCAGCATTTT.

The chain uses TRBV6-5 and TRBJ1-1; D call uncertain. The V gene's germline CDR1 is MNHEY and CDR2 SVGAGI. Trimming pared 0 bases from V and 11 bases from J, leaving 22 bases between. This CDR3 has 16 residues. This CDR3 reads CASSYSASVGDGRAFF. CDR3 sequence (DNA): TGTGCCAGCAGTTACTCCGCCAGCGTCGGTGACGGGCGGGCTTTCTTT.

This clone was observed a handful of times. The gene calls are TRBV6-1 and TRBJ1-1, with unresolved D. Germline-derived CDR1 and CDR2 are MNHNS and SASEGT. V gave up 6 bases and J gave up 1 base, with 12 bases separating them. This CDR3 is built from 14 residues. The CDR3 region is CASRTPVGNTEAFF. The CDR3 DNA sequence: TGTGCCAGCAGGACCCCGGTGGGGAACACTGAAGCTTTCTTT.

This clone was seen more than once but under ten times. Within the sample, other DNA sequences also encode this same CDR3. J is TRBJ2-3 and V is TRBV5-6; D is unclear. V dropped 2 bases and J dropped 6 bases, with 4 bases sitting between them. Germline assignment: CDR1 SGHDT and CDR2 YYEEEE. The CDR3 has 11 residues. CDR3 coding DNA: TGTGCCAGCAGCTTAGGGGATACGCAGTATTTT. Translated, it gives CASSLGDTQYF.

The J gene is TRBJ1-5, the V gene TRBV30; no clear D. Germline V gene lookup returns CDR1 GTSNPN and CDR2 SVGIG (reference sequence). Trimming shortened V by 0 bases and J by 3 bases, and 9 bases separated the two germline ends. The CDR3 is 14 amino acids. The chain's CDR3 is CAWSVLQHNQPQHF. The DNA for the CDR3 is TGTGCCTGGAGTGTTCTACAGCACAATCAGCCCCAGCATTTT.